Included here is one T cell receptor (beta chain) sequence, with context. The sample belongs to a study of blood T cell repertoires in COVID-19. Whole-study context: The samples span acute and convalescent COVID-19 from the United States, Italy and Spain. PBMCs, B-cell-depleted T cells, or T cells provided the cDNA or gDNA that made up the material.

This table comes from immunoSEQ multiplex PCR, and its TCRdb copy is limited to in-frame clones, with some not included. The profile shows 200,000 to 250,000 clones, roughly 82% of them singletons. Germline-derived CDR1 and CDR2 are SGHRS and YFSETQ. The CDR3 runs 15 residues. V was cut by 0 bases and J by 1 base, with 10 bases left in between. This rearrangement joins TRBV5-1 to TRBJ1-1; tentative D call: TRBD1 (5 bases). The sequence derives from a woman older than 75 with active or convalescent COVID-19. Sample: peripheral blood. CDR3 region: CASSLAQGGNTEAFF. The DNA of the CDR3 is TGCGCCAGCAGCTTGGCGCAGGGAGGGAACACTGAAGCTTTCTTT.